These 8 T cell receptor beta chains originate from one sample sequenced in a study of CD4+ T cells in melanoma. Some clones are missing from TCRdb's copy, which holds only in-frame ones; the method was immunoSEQ multiplex PCR. The sample includes roughly 15,000 clones, around 72% of them seen just once. The sample was cells from a culture (not recorded whether cultured in vitro). The receptors shown here come from a human donor with melanoma.

This rearrangement joins TRBV7-3 to TRBJ2-1, with 9 bases identical to TRBD2. CDR3 length equals 17 residues. Looked up from germline, CDR1 is SGHTA and CDR2 is FQGTGA. The V and J ends lost 5 bases and 5 bases, in that order; junction bases with no gene match: 13. CDR3 residues: CASSPQGLRGGDNEQFF. The CDR3 DNA reads as TGTGCCAGCAGCCCACAGGGCCTCCGCGGGGGGGACAATGAGCAGTTCTTC.

This chain uses TRBV2 with TRBJ1-4; weak D call: TRBD1 (5 bases). The CDR3 contains 13 residues. CDR1 SNHLY and CDR2 FYNNEI come from the germline V gene. V lost 4 bases, J lost 8 bases, and 11 bases lay in between. CDR3 coding DNA: TGTGCCAGCAGTGGACTAGGGGCAGAAAAACTGTTTTTT. Translating gives CASSGLGAEKLFF.

The chain is built from TRBV19 and TRBJ1-5, with D hard to call. CDR1 is LNHDA and CDR2 is SQIVND in the germline V gene (reference sequence). V gave up 3 bases and J gave up 6 bases, with 12 bases separating them. The CDR3 contains 14 residues. CDR3 nucleotide sequence: TGTGCCAGTAGTATTTTGGGGAAAGGTCAGCCCCAGCATTTT. Encoded protein: CASSILGKGQPQHF.

As DNA, the CDR3 is TGCGCCAGCAGCCAAGAGAAGCTAGCGGGGATTAGGGAGCTGTTTTTT. This translates into CASSQEKLAGIRELFF. The chain has TRBV4-1 and TRBJ2-2; 9 bases agree with TRBD2. CDR3 length equals 16 residues. Germline CDR1 reads MGHRA; CDR2 reads YSYEKL. J gave up 9 bases and V 0 bases, and 8 bases lay outside the gene matches.

The chain employs TRBV11-2 and TRBJ2-7, with D uncertain. CDR3 length equals 10 residues. Germline V lookup: CDR1 SGHAT, CDR2 FQNNGV. Between the trimmed V and J ends, which lost 3 bases and 6 bases, there was a span of 3 bases. The DNA for the CDR3 is TGTGCCAGCAGCTTCGGCGAGCAGTACTTC. This sequence encodes CASSFGEQYF.

This chain connects TRBV7-9 to TRBJ1-3, with D possibly TRBD1 on 5 matching bases. The CDR3 consists of 14 residues. Trimming cost V 4 bases and J 4 bases, with 11 bases left between them. The germline gives CDR1 SEHNR, CDR2 FQNEAQ (reference sequence). The CDR3 protein is CASSSQGVGNTIYF. The CDR3 coding sequence is TGTGCCAGCAGCTCACAAGGGGTAGGAAACACCATATATTTT.

This chain uses TRBV4-1 with TRBJ2-2; the match to TRBD1 covers 7 bases. Germline V lookup: CDR1 MGHRA, CDR2 YSYEKL. CDR3 length equals 17 residues. V lost 3 bases and J lost 4; bases outside the gene matches: 11. The CDR3 sequence: CASSQRVDRVSTGELFF. The CDR3, as DNA: TGCGCCAGCAGCCAGAGAGTAGACAGGGTTAGCACCGGGGAGCTGTTTTTT.

CDR3 nucleotide sequence: TGTGCCAGCCGGGGGGACTACCTCACAGATACGCAGTATTTT. Translation: CASRGDYLTDTQYF. The chain carries TRBV2 and TRBJ2-3; TRBD2 matches 7 bases. This CDR3 spans 14 amino acids. From germline, CDR1 is SNHLY and CDR2 FYNNEI. The junction had 7 bases not matched to a gene; V was cut back by 8 bases and J by 2 bases. Full variable domain (missing parts from reference TRBV2 and TRBJ2-3): EPEVTQTPSHQVTQMGQEVILRCVPISNHLYFYWYRQILGQKVEFLVSFYNNEISEKSEIFDDQFSVERPDGSNFTLKIRSTKLEDSAMYFCASRGDYLTDTQYFGPGTRLTVL.